This TCR beta chain stems from a study of T cells in localized non-small cell lung cancer. With regard to this clone: Antigen: not known.

The CDR3 is 13 amino acids. Trimming shortened V by 3 bases and J by 2 bases, and 9 bases separated the two germline ends. Germline V lookup: CDR1 SGDLS, CDR2 YYNGEE. Study-level points and caveats: Adjacent lung held a median approximately 57 of the top 100 tumor clones.

TCRdb's table, derived via immunoSEQ multiplex PCR, lists solely in-frame clones and lacks some. The repertoire holds 30,000 to 40,000 clones, with 78% as singletons. The J gene is TRBJ2-7, the V gene TRBV9; D is perhaps TRBD1 (6 bases). The TCR sequence derives from a male donor aged 60 or over with stage II squamous cell lung carcinoma. The sequenced sample was peripheral blood, obtained before any cancer treatment. CDR3 in amino acids: CASSATGTYEQYF. The CDR3 bases are TGTGCCAGCAGCGCAACAGGGACCTACGAGCAGTACTTC.